This entry describes one TCR beta chain. Its binding antigen is unknown. No base quality information exists; no much larger clone differs at one position. TCRbeta CDR3 regions were amplified from genomic DNA using the immunoSEQ Assay, a bias-controlled multiplex PCR. The authors' pipeline ran thus. The number of nucleated cells in each sample was estimated from the amplification of reference gene primers within the assay. To quantify the absolute abundance of each unique TCRbeta CDR3 rearrangement, sequence reads were collapsed and filtered. For each sample, productive Simpson clonality was calculated as the square root of Simpson's diversity index across productive rearrangements. TCRdb re-hosts the immuneACCESS table, in-frame sequences only. Its copies lack some clones; in the studies checked, an unresolved V gene accounts for under half of them, and the cause for the rest is not known. V, J and clone size are taken as reported in that table, and D and trimming were inferred from the DNA itself. The sample profile shows some 70,000 clones; 88% of them were found once. 40% to 45% of the sample is taken by the ten largest.

The data stem from a study of blood T cell repertoires in COVID-19 (dated by TCRdb to about 2020). About the study as a whole: Collaborator samples came from the United States, Italy and Spain and covered acute and convalescent phases of COVID-19. The prospective study material was composed of cDNA or gDNA derived from T cells, B-cell-depleted T cells, or PBMCs. Where HLA class I and class II types were available, the types were taken from metadata supplied by the sample provider, not from assay-based typing. The dataset comprised deeply sampled blood TCRbeta repertoires from subjects exposed to, actively infected with, or recovered from COVID-19. The repertoires were made available in a free public database intended to serve as a resource for research on the immune response to SARS-CoV-2. Sample metadata almost always included a de-identified subject ID, COVID-19 status, age in years and sex. Samples were obtained from the ongoing ImmuneRACE study (first 160 participants) and from over a thousand subjects provided by 6 global collaborators. General study outcomes and caveats: The quantity of clinical and demographic metadata differed by source and by participant and was supplied without curation.

In Seattle, one collaborating source enrolled patients while the infection was active and tracked those patients longitudinally over the course of disease. Collaborating institutions collected whole blood in K2EDTA tubes following their own protocols. For TCRbeta analysis, collaborator samples were shipped as frozen whole blood, as isolated PBMCs, or as DNA extracted from either sample type. The clonotype was recovered from a woman in her sixties or seventies with COVID-19, enrolled during active disease. The sequenced material came from peripheral blood.

The CDR3 reads CAWSDNRQGGYNSPLHF. Here is the DNA: TGTGCCTGGAGCGACAACCGACAGGGAGGCTATAATTCACCCCTCCACTTT. Recombination connected TRBV30 to TRBJ1-6, and 7 junctional nucleotides match TRBD1. Germline trimming: 3 bases from V, 3 bases from J; junction bases outside gene matches: 11. Reading the germline V gene (reference sequence) gives CDR1 GTSNPN and CDR2 SVGIG. The CDR3 has 17 amino acids, counting the end cysteine and phenylalanine. Only the CDR3 portion is preserved as DNA: 51 bases, with reading frame beginning at the first base. The entire variable domain, with the stretches around the CDR3 drawn from the reference TRBV30 and TRBJ1-6 proteins, is SQTIHQWPATLVQPVGSPLSLECTVEGTSNPNLYWYRQAAGRGLQLLFYSVGIGQISSEVPQNLSASRPQDRQFILSSKKLLLSDSGFYLCAWSDNRQGGYNSPLHFGNGTRLTVT.